This T cell receptor (beta chain) was captured by sequencing in a study of blood T cell repertoires in COVID-19. Study details: The origin of the acute and convalescent COVID-19 samples was the United States, Italy and Spain. T cells, B-cell-depleted T cells, or PBMCs supplied cDNA or gDNA.

Original processing notes: Amplification of reference gene primers provided the estimated nucleated cell counts. TCRdb's table, derived via immunoSEQ multiplex PCR, lists solely in-frame clones and lacks some. The V and J calls and clone size come from that table; D and trimming were worked out from the DNA. Of fewer than 250,000 clones listed, about 82% are singletons. V lost 5 bases to trimming and J lost 4 bases, with 9 bases between them. CDR1 and CDR2 (germline): SEHNR, FQNEAQ (reference sequence). The CDR3 totals 13 residues. This clone was recorded a few times. Sequencing was carried out using peripheral blood. The J gene is TRBJ1-5, the V gene TRBV7-9; D possibly corresponds to TRBD1 (5 bases). This clonotype was obtained from a woman of 80 years or more with COVID-19, enrolled during active disease. CDR3: CASSRQLNQPQHF. The DNA of the CDR3 is TGTGCCAGCAGCCGACAGTTGAATCAGCCCCAGCATTTT.